This T cell receptor beta chain comes out of a study of T cells in Graves' hyperthyroidism and ophthalmopathy. About the research overall: Before treatment of any kind, peripheral blood was taken at initial diagnosis.

Amplification of TCR beta CDR3 regions was performed using RNA transcripts as template. When the TCR CDR3 underwent first-round RT-PCR, the HTBI primer set was used. TCRdb processed the multiplex PCR reads anew with MiXCR; each CDR3 protein has one entry. The sample includes hundreds of thousands of distinct CDR3 sequences, 24% of them seen just once. A Clinical Activity Score of at least 3, a NOSPECS grade of at least 4 and a duration under 3 months were recorded in the ophthalmopathy patients. V lost 7 bases and J 0 bases, leaving 12 bases between the germline ends. CDR1 and CDR2 (germline): MNHNS, SASEGT. This CDR3 is 15 amino acids long.

The chain employs TRBV6-1 and TRBJ2-2; no reliable D call. This sequence was found in a woman younger than 45 with Graves' ophthalmopathy. Source material: blood. The CDR3 DNA is TGTGCCAGCACCGCACTTCGAACGAACACCGGGGAGCTGTTTTTT. As protein: CASTALRTNTGELFF.